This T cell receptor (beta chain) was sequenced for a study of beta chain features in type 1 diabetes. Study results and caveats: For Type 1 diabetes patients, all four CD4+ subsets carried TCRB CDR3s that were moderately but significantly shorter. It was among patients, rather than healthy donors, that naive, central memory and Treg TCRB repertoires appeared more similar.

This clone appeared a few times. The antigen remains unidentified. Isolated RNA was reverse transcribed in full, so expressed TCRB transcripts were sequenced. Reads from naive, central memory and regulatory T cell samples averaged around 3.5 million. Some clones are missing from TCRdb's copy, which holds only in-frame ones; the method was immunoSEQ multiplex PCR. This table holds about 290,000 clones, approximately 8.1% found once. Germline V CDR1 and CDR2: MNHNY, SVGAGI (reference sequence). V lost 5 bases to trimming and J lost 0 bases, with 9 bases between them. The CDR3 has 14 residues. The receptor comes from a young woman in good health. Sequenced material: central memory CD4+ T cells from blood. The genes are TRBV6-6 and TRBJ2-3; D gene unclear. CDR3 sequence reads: CASSRTGSTDTQYF. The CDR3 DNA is TGTGCCAGCAGTAGAACCGGTAGCACAGATACGCAGTATTTT.